The 32 T cell receptor beta chains below come from one sample, sequenced in a study of T cell changes during pregnancy in multiple sclerosis. TCRdb's copy holds only in-frame clones and misses some; the assay was immunoSEQ multiplex PCR. The sample lists about 42,000 clones, about 85% occurring once. The material was CD4+ T cells from peripheral blood mononuclear cells, obtained in the second trimester of pregnancy. These receptors came from a female donor with multiple sclerosis, enrolled in a pregnancy study.

This clone was recorded once. The V call is TRBV18, the J call TRBJ2-2; TRBD2 matches 9 bases. Losses at the gene ends were 6 bases for V and 4 bases for J; bases not matched to a gene: 9. The CDR3 runs to 16 residues. From germline, CDR1 is KGHSH and CDR2 LQKENI. DNA for the CDR3: TGTGCCAGCTCGCCTAATCTAGCGGGAAGCACCGGGGAGCTGTTTTTT. This translates into CASSPNLAGSTGELFF.

This clone has just one count. V usage is TRBV6-1 and J usage is TRBJ1-2, with D unclear. Germline CDR1 is MNHNS and CDR2 is SASEGT. The CDR3 extends over 14 amino acids. Trimming left V 6 bases short and J 6 bases short, with 17 bases between. Written as DNA, the CDR3 is TGTGCCAGCAGAACTTTCGCCCCCGAGGATGGCTACACCTTC. Translation: CASRTFAPEDGYTF.

The rearrangement links TRBV5-1 to TRBJ1-2, with D possibly being TRBD1 (5 bases). In germline, CDR1 is SGHRS, CDR2 YFSETQ. V was cut by 4 bases and J by 5 bases, with 18 bases left in between. The CDR3 is made up of 15 amino acids. CDR3 loop: CASSIQGTSSYGYTF. In DNA, the CDR3 is TGCGCCAGCAGCATCCAGGGCACTAGCTCTTATGGCTACACCTTC.

The chain is built from TRBV7-6 and TRBJ2-6; perhaps TRBD2 as D (5 bases). V was cut by 2 bases and J by 0 bases, with 11 bases left in between. The CDR3 has 17 amino acids. Germline V gives CDR1 SGHVS, CDR2 FNYEAQ. The DNA of the CDR3 is TGTGCCAGCAGCTTAAGCGTACGGGGCTCTGGGGCCAACGTCCTGACTTTC. Translating it yields CASSLSVRGSGANVLTF.

Sample share makes this clone medium-sized. This sequence joins TRBV6-1 and TRBJ2-7, with D possibly being TRBD1 (6 bases). The CDR3 runs to 14 residues. V lost 7 bases, J lost 0 bases, and 13 bases lay in between. CDR1 and CDR2 (germline): MNHNS, SASEGT. In DNA, the CDR3 is TGTGCCAGCAAGGACAGTACCGTCTCCTACGAGCAGTACTTC. This translates into CASKDSTVSYEQYF.

This sequence joins TRBV18 and TRBJ1-1, with 7 bases lining up with TRBD1. The CDR3 covers 17 residues. Losses at the gene ends were 3 bases for V and 1 base for J; bases not matched to a gene: 11. Germline V gene lookup returns CDR1 KGHSH and CDR2 LQKENI. The DNA for the CDR3 is TGTGCCAGCTCACCCCTACCCCGGGACAGCCCGAACACTGAAGCTTTCTTT. Translating it yields CASSPLPRDSPNTEAFF. The variable domain in full, with the rest retrieved from reference TRBV18 and TRBJ1-1, is NAGVMQNPRHLVRRRGQEARLRCSPMKGHSHVYWYRQLPEEGLKFMVYLQKENIIDESGMPKERFSAEFPKEGPSILRIQQVVRGDSAAYFCASSPLPRDSPNTEAFFGQGTRLTVV.

V and J are TRBV5-4 and TRBJ1-2; D remains unclear. This CDR3 has 13 amino acids. Germline-derived CDR1 and CDR2 are SGHNT and YYREEE (reference sequence). V lost 7 bases to trimming and J lost 4 bases, with 14 bases between them. The CDR3 loop reads CASYRMGVYGYTF. The CDR3 DNA sequence: TGTGCCAGCTATCGAATGGGAGTCTATGGCTACACCTTC.

The V gene is TRBV5-1, the J gene TRBJ2-2; 13 nucleotides line up with TRBD2. CDR1 and CDR2 (germline): SGHRS, YFSETQ. The CDR3 totals 16 residues. The junction had 8 bases not matched to a gene; V was cut back by 4 bases and J by 8 bases. The CDR3 DNA sequence: TGCGCCAGCAGCCGAGGGACTAGCGGGATAGGTGGGGAGCTGTTTTTT. Amino acids: CASSRGTSGIGGELFF.

The V and J genes are TRBV4-2 and TRBJ2-1; 11 bases align to TRBD2. The CDR3 extends over 15 amino acids. Per the germline V gene, CDR1 is LGHNA and CDR2 is YNFKEQ. V lost 4 bases, J lost 6 bases, and 5 bases stayed unmatched. The CDR3 DNA is TGTGCCAGCAGCCCGACTAGCGGGAAACGCAATGAGCAGTTCTTC. Protein: CASSPTSGKRNEQFF.

The chain links TRBV6-6 to TRBJ2-1, with 15 nucleotides matching TRBD2. Germline trimming cut 5 bases from V and 7 bases from J; bases unmatched to any gene: 3. Germline loops: CDR1 MNHNY, CDR2 SVGAGI (reference sequence). This CDR3 has 15 residues. CDR3 in amino acids: CASSQGTSGGNEQFF. CDR3 sequence (DNA): TGTGCCAGCAGTCAGGGGACTAGCGGGGGGAATGAGCAGTTCTTC.

The CDR3 bases are TGCGCCAGCAGCCCCAGGACTAGCGGGAGGTTGTACGAGCAGTACTTC. The encoded protein is CASSPRTSGRLYEQYF. This chain joins TRBV5-1 and TRBJ2-7, with TRBD2 identical over 14 bases. This CDR3 comprises 16 residues. In germline, CDR1 is SGHRS, CDR2 YFSETQ. Losses at the gene ends were 4 bases for V and 4 bases for J; bases not matched to a gene: 7.

This clone appeared once. The rearrangement links TRBV19 to TRBJ2-1; D is undetermined. CDR1 and CDR2 from the germline V gene are LNHDA and SQIVND (reference sequence). This CDR3 is 14 amino acids long. V dropped 6 bases and J dropped 3 bases, with 12 bases sitting between them. This CDR3 reads CASSTTFLYNEQFF. CDR3 coding DNA: TGTGCCAGTAGCACTACTTTCCTCTACAATGAGCAGTTCTTC.

This chain joins TRBV19 and TRBJ1-1; no firm D call. The CDR3 totals 14 residues. Germline values: CDR1 LNHDA, CDR2 SQIVND (reference sequence). The germline V and J ends were trimmed by 7 bases and 5 bases, with 17 bases remaining between them. CDR3 residues: CASTTLPGLTEAFF. CDR3 bases: TGTGCCAGTACCACCCTTCCGGGGTTGACTGAAGCTTTCTTT.

This chain links TRBV6-5 with TRBJ2-3; D may be TRBD2 (6 bases). CDR1 MNHEY and CDR2 SVGAGI come from the germline V gene. V was trimmed by 4 bases and J by 0 bases, leaving 11 bases between them. The CDR3 covers 15 residues. The CDR3 region has the DNA TGTGCCAGCAGTTGGGGAGGCGGGAGCACAGATACGCAGTATTTT. Amino acids: CASSWGGGSTDTQYF.

The rearrangement links TRBV6-1 to TRBJ1-2; 7 bases map to TRBD1. V dropped 6 bases and J dropped 4; count of bases not matched to a gene: 5. In germline, CDR1 is MNHNS, CDR2 SASEGT. The length of the CDR3 is 13 residues. The CDR3 is CASRRTGVYGYTF. The CDR3 DNA reads as TGTGCCAGCAGAAGGACAGGCGTCTATGGCTACACCTTC.

This clone has just one count. The genes are TRBV2 and TRBJ1-2, with TRBD1 matching 12 bases. Germline V gene data show CDR1 as SNHLY and CDR2 as FYNNEI. The J segment lost 7 bases and the V segment lost 2 bases, leaving 11 bases of the junction unmatched. This CDR3 has 17 amino acids. CDR3 sequence: CASSERRGTGGTGGYTF. The DNA for the CDR3 is TGTGCCAGCAGTGAAAGGCGCGGGACAGGGGGCACGGGTGGCTACACCTTC. Drawing the rest from reference TRBV2 and TRBJ1-2, the complete variable domain is EPEVTQTPSHQVTQMGQEVILRCVPISNHLYFYWYRQILGQKVEFLVSFYNNEISEKSEIFDDQFSVERPDGSNFTLKIRSTKLEDSAMYFCASSERRGTGGTGGYTFGSGTRLTVV.

The rearrangement links TRBV5-1 to TRBJ2-7, with D tentatively TRBD2 (6 bases). Deletions cut 1 base from V and 7 bases from J, with 18 bases between. There are 15 residues in the CDR3. Germline V gene data show CDR1 as SGHRS and CDR2 as YFSETQ. The CDR3 nucleotides read TGCGCCAGCAGCTTGACTAGCACTTCCCTGGGGGAGCAGTACTTC. Translation gives CASSLTSTSLGEQYF. Variable domain in full (rest from reference TRBV5-1 and TRBJ2-7): KAGVTQTPRYLIKTRGQQVTLSCSPISGHRSVSWYQQTPGQGLQFLFEYFSETQRNKGNFPGRFSGRQFSNSRSEMNVSTLELGDSALYLCASSLTSTSLGEQYFGPGTRLTVT.

J is TRBJ2-7 and V is TRBV5-1; D gene ambiguous. The V gene lost 2 bases and the J gene lost 0 bases, with 21 bases spanning the gap. The CDR3 totals 18 residues. Germline CDR1 and CDR2: SGHRS and YFSETQ. The CDR3 reads CASSFLRSEVAPSYEQYF. CDR3 coding DNA: TGCGCCAGCAGCTTCCTTAGGTCCGAGGTCGCCCCCTCCTACGAGCAGTACTTC.

The rearrangement links TRBV27 to TRBJ2-5; 8 positions match TRBD2. The CDR3 loop spans 15 amino acids. The trim removed 1 base at V and 6 bases at J, leaving 7 bases unmatched. Per the germline V gene, CDR1 is MNHEY and CDR2 is SMNVEV (reference sequence). CDR3 nucleotide sequence: TGTGCCAGCAGTTTATTGGCGGGAGGTCAAAAGACCCAGTACTTC. Translation: CASSLLAGGQKTQYF.

This chain uses TRBV27 with TRBJ1-1; 9 bases map to TRBD1. With 7 bases clipped from V and 6 bases from J, the junction kept 27 bases outside the gene matches. The germline CDR1 and CDR2 sequences are MNHEY and SMNVEV (reference sequence). The length of the CDR3 is 20 residues. The CDR3 DNA follows: TGTGCCAGCAATTCCATAGAGAAACCCGGGACAGGGACCAAATTAGCTGAAGCTTTCTTT. This gives the protein CASNSIEKPGTGTKLAEAFF.

This chain links TRBV19 with TRBJ2-1; 10 bases fit TRBD2. The germline V gene encodes CDR1 LNHDA and CDR2 SQIVND (reference sequence). Trimming removed 7 bases from V and 5 bases from J; junction bases left unmatched: 8. This CDR3 has 15 residues. CDR3 amino acids: CASTRAGGPHNEQFF. The CDR3 DNA is TGTGCCAGTACTAGAGCGGGAGGGCCGCACAATGAGCAGTTCTTC. Based on the CDR3 plus reference TRBV19 and TRBJ2-1, the full variable domain is DGGITQSPKYLFRKEGQNVTLSCEQNLNHDAMYWYRQDPGQGLRLIYYSQIVNDFQKGDIAEGYSVSREKKESFPLTVTSAQKNPTAFYLCASTRAGGPHNEQFFGPGTRLTVL.

The genes are TRBV6-1 and TRBJ1-2; 10 bases map to TRBD1. The CDR3 has 14 residues. V was pared by 7 bases and J by 6 bases, with 8 bases of the junction left unmatched. The germline gives CDR1 MNHNS, CDR2 SASEGT. The CDR3 is CASTKTGGWDGYTF. CDR3 DNA sequence: TGTGCCAGCACCAAGACAGGGGGCTGGGATGGCTACACCTTC.

This CDR3 is CATSSLGEQFF. CDR3 bases: TGTGCCACCAGCTCACTAGGTGAGCAGTTCTTC. The J gene is TRBJ2-1, the V gene TRBV15; D might be TRBD2 (5 bases). The CDR3 extends over 11 amino acids. V lost 5 bases, J lost 9 bases, and 8 bases lay in between. Germline assignment: CDR1 LNHNV and CDR2 YYDKDF (reference sequence).

The chain employs TRBV6-6 and TRBJ2-7; the match to TRBD1 covers 12 bases. V was clipped by 2 bases and J by 7 bases; unmatched bases: 3. CDR1 MNHNY and CDR2 SVGAGI come from the germline V gene (reference sequence). The CDR3 runs 14 residues. For the CDR3, the DNA is TGTGCCAGCAGTTACCGGGACAGGGGGCAGGAGCAGTACTTC. Its translation: CASSYRDRGQEQYF.

V and J are TRBV19 and TRBJ2-7, with TRBD1 identical over 7 bases. V shed 3 bases, J shed 2 bases, and the junction held 19 bases outside the gene matches. This CDR3 is 19 amino acids long. CDR1 and CDR2 from the germline V gene are LNHDA and SQIVND (reference sequence). CDR3: CASSMEARVGTVNPYEQYF. The CDR3 DNA sequence: TGTGCCAGTAGTATGGAAGCCCGAGTGGGGACAGTTAATCCCTACGAGCAGTACTTC.

J is TRBJ2-7 and V is TRBV19, with 8 bases identical to TRBD1. The length of the CDR3 is 16 residues. Unmatched junction bases numbered 10, after V lost 3 bases and J lost 3 bases. CDR1 and CDR2 from the germline V gene are LNHDA and SQIVND (reference sequence). In DNA, the CDR3 is TGTGCCAGTAGTATCAACCCAGGGGGCGCAGTCTACGAGCAGTACTTC. This encodes CASSINPGGAVYEQYF.

The gene calls are TRBV5-1 and TRBJ1-1; the D gene is possibly TRBD1 (6 bases). With 0 bases removed from V and 0 bases from J, the gap between germline ends came to 9 bases. The CDR3 contains 15 residues. Germline V gives CDR1 SGHRS, CDR2 YFSETQ. The CDR3 sequence is CASSLDGQMNTEAFF. The CDR3 nucleotides are TGCGCCAGCAGCTTGGATGGACAGATGAACACTGAAGCTTTCTTT.

The chain carries TRBV7-8 and TRBJ2-2; D remains ambiguous. Germline CDR1 SGHVS, CDR2 FQNEAQ. The CDR3 totals 13 residues. The V end lost 5 bases, the J end lost 7 bases, and 11 bases lay between the germline ends. Here the CDR3 DNA reads TGTGCCAGCAGCGCCGGGTTAATCGGGGAGCTGTTTTTT. Protein product: CASSAGLIGELFF.

This clone was observed a few times. The rearrangement links TRBV5-1 to TRBJ1-1, with D tentatively TRBD1 (5 bases). There are 13 residues in the CDR3. Trimming removed 2 bases at V and 8 bases at J, with 13 bases between. Germline values: CDR1 SGHRS, CDR2 YFSETQ. CDR3 loop: CASSFADSTEAFF. CDR3 sequence (DNA): TGCGCCAGCAGCTTCGCTGACAGCACAGAAGCTTTCTTT.

V and J are TRBV7-2 and TRBJ2-7; the match to TRBD2 covers 14 bases. After removal of 1 base from V and 2 bases from J, the junction contained 7 bases not matched to a gene. The germline V gene has CDR1 SGHTA and CDR2 FQGNSA. The CDR3 runs 18 residues. DNA for the CDR3: TGTGCCAGCAGCTTAGTGACTAGCGGGAGGGCCAATCCCTACGAGCAGTACTTC. Protein sequence: CASSLVTSGRANPYEQYF.

The chain employs TRBV9 and TRBJ2-2, with D tentatively TRBD1 (5 bases). Between the trimmed V and J ends, which lost 4 bases and 5 bases, there was a span of 15 bases. Germline CDR1 and CDR2: SGDLS and YYNGEE. The CDR3 consists of 15 residues. The chain's CDR3 is CASSLLGAETGELFF. The CDR3 coding sequence is TGTGCCAGCAGCCTGCTTGGGGCTGAAACCGGGGAGCTGTTTTTT.

This chain links TRBV4-3 with TRBJ1-5; no reliable D call. Germline CDR1 is LGHNA and CDR2 is YSLEER. This CDR3 is 15 amino acids long. V was cut by 0 bases and J by 3 bases, with 9 bases left in between. The CDR3 bases are TGCGCCAGCAGCCAAGATTACGGTTACAATCAGCCCCAGCATTTT. Amino acids: CASSQDYGYNQPQHF.